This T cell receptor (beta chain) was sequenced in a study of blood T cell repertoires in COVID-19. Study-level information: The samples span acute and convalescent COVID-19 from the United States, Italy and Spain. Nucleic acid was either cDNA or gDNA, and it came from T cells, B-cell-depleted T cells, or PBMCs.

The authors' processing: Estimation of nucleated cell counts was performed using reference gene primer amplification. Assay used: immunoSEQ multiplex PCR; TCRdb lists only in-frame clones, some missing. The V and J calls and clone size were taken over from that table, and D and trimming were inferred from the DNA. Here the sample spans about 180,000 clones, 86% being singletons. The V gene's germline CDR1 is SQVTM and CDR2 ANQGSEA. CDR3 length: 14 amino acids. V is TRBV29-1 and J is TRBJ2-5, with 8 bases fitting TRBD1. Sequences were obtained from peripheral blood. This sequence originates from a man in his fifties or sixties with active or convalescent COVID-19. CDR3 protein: CSLQIGTGQETQYF. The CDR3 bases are TGCAGTTTACAAATAGGGACAGGACAAGAGACCCAGTACTTC.